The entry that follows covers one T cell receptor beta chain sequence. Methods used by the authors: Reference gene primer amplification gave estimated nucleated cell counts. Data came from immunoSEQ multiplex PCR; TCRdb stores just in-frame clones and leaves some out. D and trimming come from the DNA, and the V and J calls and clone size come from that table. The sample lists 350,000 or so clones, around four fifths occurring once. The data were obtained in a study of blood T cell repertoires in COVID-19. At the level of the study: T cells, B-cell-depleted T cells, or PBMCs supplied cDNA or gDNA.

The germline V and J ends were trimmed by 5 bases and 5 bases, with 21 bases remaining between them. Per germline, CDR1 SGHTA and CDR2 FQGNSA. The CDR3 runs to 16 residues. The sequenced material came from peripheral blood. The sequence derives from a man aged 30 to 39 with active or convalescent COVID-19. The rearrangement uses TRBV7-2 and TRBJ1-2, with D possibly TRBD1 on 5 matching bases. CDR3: CASSPGGGRQVYGYTF. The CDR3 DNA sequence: TGTGCCAGCAGCCCCGGGGGGGGTAGGCAGGTATATGGCTACACCTTC.